The 24 T cell receptor beta chains listed next were all sequenced from one sample in a study of blood T cell repertoires in COVID-19. The repertoire was sequenced with immunoSEQ multiplex PCR; TCRdb's copy has only in-frame clones and lacks some. This sample has 400,000 to 450,000 clones, with 88% found just once. Source material: peripheral blood. The source is a woman in her forties or fifties with COVID-19, enrolled during active disease.

The CDR3 is CASSSGTGGAYEQYF. The CDR3 DNA reads as TGCGCCAGCAGCTCCGGGACAGGGGGAGCCTACGAGCAGTACTTC. The chain combines TRBV5-1 with TRBJ2-7; TRBD1 matches 11 bases. The CDR3 runs to 15 residues. Trimming cost V 3 bases and J 2 bases; bases outside gene matches: 4. Germline V CDR1 and CDR2: SGHRS, YFSETQ.

This sequence joins TRBV7-2 and TRBJ2-5; 12 bases align to TRBD2. This CDR3 has 15 residues. The germline CDR1 and CDR2 sequences are SGHTA and FQGNSA. The J segment lost 1 base and the V segment lost 3 bases, leaving 0 bases of the junction unmatched. This chain's CDR3 is CASSLTSGSQETQYF. CDR3 bases: TGTGCCAGCAGCTTGACTAGCGGGAGCCAAGAGACCCAGTACTTC.

This chain joins TRBV30 and TRBJ2-3, with TRBD2 matching 7 bases. Losses at the gene ends were 5 bases for V and 2 bases for J; bases not matched to a gene: 7. The CDR3 length is 14 residues. The germline gives CDR1 GTSNPN, CDR2 SVGIG (reference sequence). CDR3 protein: CAWGPGGDTDTQYF. In DNA form, the CDR3 reads TGTGCCTGGGGCCCGGGGGGTGACACAGATACGCAGTATTTT.

CDR3 coding DNA: TGCGCCAGCAGCCAAGGGGTAGCGGGGGGGTTAGTTTCTAAGTACAATGAGCAGTTCTTC. Encoded protein: CASSQGVAGGLVSKYNEQFF. This chain links TRBV4-1 with TRBJ2-1, with TRBD2 matching 11 bases. The V gene end was trimmed by 1 base and the J gene end by 4 bases; junction bases not matched to a gene: 15. CDR1 and CDR2 (germline): MGHRA, YSYEKL. The CDR3 spans 20 residues.

The chain joins TRBV5-1 to TRBJ2-5; TRBD1 matches 8 bases. Per the germline V gene, CDR1 is SGHRS and CDR2 is YFSETQ. Germline trimming cut 1 base from V and 4 bases from J; bases unmatched to any gene: 3. The CDR3 runs 14 residues. CDR3 bases: TGCGCCAGCAGCTTGATCAGGGGGCGAGAGACCCAGTACTTC. Encoded protein: CASSLIRGRETQYF.

This clone was recorded only once. This rearrangement joins TRBV27 to TRBJ2-3; no clear D gene. The CDR3 has 13 residues. Germline V CDR1 and CDR2: MNHEY, SMNVEV (reference sequence). Trimming removed 4 bases from V and 4 bases from J, with 9 bases in between. The CDR3 DNA sequence: TGTGCCAGCAGTTCGCGAGAGGCAGATACGCAGTATTTT. It encodes CASSSREADTQYF.

The V call is TRBV6-5, the J call TRBJ2-7; no clear D. V dropped 6 bases and J dropped 4 bases, with 16 bases sitting between them. Germline V gene sequence: CDR1 MNHEY, CDR2 SVGAGI. The CDR3 has 14 amino acids. The CDR3 spells CASSSTGGTYEQYF. The CDR3 DNA reads as TGTGCCAGCAGCTCAACTGGCGGAACTTACGAGCAGTACTTC.

The chain carries TRBV29-1 and TRBJ1-1, with D possibly being TRBD1 (5 bases). CDR1 and CDR2 from the germline V gene are SQVTM and ANQGSEA. V was pared by 3 bases and J by 3 bases, with 11 bases between. The CDR3 has 13 amino acids. The CDR3 DNA is TGCAGCGTTGAGCGCAGGGTGGACACTGAAGCTTTCTTT. Protein: CSVERRVDTEAFF.

This chain uses TRBV9 with TRBJ2-1; unclear D gene. Trimming removed 0 bases from V and 7 bases from J, with 11 bases in between. The CDR3 covers 14 residues. Germline V gene sequence: CDR1 SGDLS, CDR2 YYNGEE. CDR3 sequence: CASSVARGVNEQFF. In DNA form, the CDR3 reads TGTGCCAGCAGCGTAGCTCGAGGTGTAAATGAGCAGTTCTTC.

The gene calls are TRBV9 and TRBJ2-5; D uncertain. V was clipped by 0 bases and J by 5 bases, with 11 bases between them. Germline values: CDR1 SGDLS, CDR2 YYNGEE. The CDR3 totals 14 residues. The CDR3 here is CASSVGALDETQYF. In DNA, the CDR3 is TGTGCCAGCAGCGTAGGGGCGTTAGACGAGACCCAGTACTTC.

The rearrangement joins TRBV7-8 to TRBJ1-6; 7 bases map to TRBD1. CDR1 is SGHVS, CDR2 FQNEAQ, per germline. The CDR3 totals 15 residues. The V and J ends lost 4 bases and 7 bases, in that order; junction bases with no gene match: 7. CDR3 in amino acids: CASSYHGTENSPLHF. The CDR3 DNA follows: TGTGCCAGCAGCTACCACGGGACAGAGAATTCACCCCTCCACTTT.

The V and J genes are TRBV19 and TRBJ2-3; the D gene is possibly TRBD2 (6 bases). The CDR3 runs 15 residues. V lost 4 bases, J lost 0 bases, and 11 bases lay in between. The germline CDR1 and CDR2 sequences are LNHDA and SQIVND (reference sequence). DNA of the CDR3: TGTGCCAGTAGTAATGCGCGGGGAAGCACAGATACGCAGTATTTT. It yields the protein CASSNARGSTDTQYF. Full variable domain (rest looked up from reference TRBV19 and TRBJ2-3): DGGITQSPKYLFRKEGQNVTLSCEQNLNHDAMYWYRQDPGQGLRLIYYSQIVNDFQKGDIAEGYSVSREKKESFPLTVTSAQKNPTAFYLCASSNARGSTDTQYFGPGTRLTVL.

CDR3 in amino acids: CASSLPAGGPTYEQYF. In DNA form, the CDR3 reads TGTGCCAGCAGCTTACCAGCGGGGGGTCCTACCTACGAGCAGTACTTC. V is TRBV5-8 and J is TRBJ2-7; 9 nucleotides agree with TRBD2. There are 16 residues in the CDR3. The V segment lost 2 bases and the J segment 2 bases; nucleotides outside the gene matches: 8. CDR1 is SGHTS and CDR2 is YDEGEE in the germline V gene. Looking up the rest from reference TRBV5-8 and TRBJ2-7 gives the full variable domain: EAGVTQSPTHLIKTRGQQATLRCSPISGHTSVYWYQQALGLGLQFLLWYDEGEERNRGNFPPRFSGRQFPNYSSELNVNALELEDSALYLCASSLPAGGPTYEQYFGPGTRLTVT.

This clone has a single count. V and J are TRBV7-9 and TRBJ2-7; maybe TRBD1 (6 bases). The CDR3 is made up of 14 amino acids. Looked up from germline, CDR1 is SEHNR and CDR2 is FQNEAQ (reference sequence). With 5 bases removed from V and 7 bases from J, the gap between germline ends came to 18 bases. CDR3 sequence: CASSVEDRTREQYF. The CDR3 DNA sequence: TGTGCCAGCAGCGTAGAAGACAGGACGCGGGAGCAGTACTTC.

The rearrangement links TRBV6-5 to TRBJ2-3, with D unresolved. The CDR3 length is 11 residues. V was cut by 4 bases and J by 6 bases, with 5 bases left in between. Per the germline V gene, CDR1 is MNHEY and CDR2 is SVGAGI. The CDR3 nucleotides read TGTGCCAGCAGTTCTCTGGATACGCAGTATTTT. This translates into CASSSLDTQYF.

This chain joins TRBV12-5 and TRBJ1-2, with a weak D call TRBD1 (5 bases). The V end lost 7 bases, the J end lost 8 bases, and 20 bases lay between the germline ends. The CDR3 sequence is 14 residues long. The germline CDR1 and CDR2 sequences are LGHNT and FRNRAP. The CDR3, as DNA: TGTGCTAGTGCCATGGGGCGGTTGGTAGGAGGCTACACCTTC. It codes for CASAMGRLVGGYTF.

This clone was seen once. The V gene is TRBV11-2, the J gene TRBJ2-7; weak D call: TRBD2 (6 bases). This CDR3 spans 14 amino acids. Between the trimmed V and J ends, which lost 3 bases and 2 bases, there was a span of 11 bases. The germline gives CDR1 SGHAT, CDR2 FQNNGV. The CDR3 spells CASSFGTAAYEQYF. CDR3 in DNA: TGTGCCAGCAGCTTTGGGACTGCTGCCTACGAGCAGTACTTC.

This clone is a singleton in its sample. The CDR3 protein is CAISPPGDVYGYTF. In nucleotides, the CDR3 is TGTGCCATCAGTCCCCCGGGGGATGTCTATGGCTACACCTTC. This chain joins TRBV10-3 and TRBJ1-2; maybe TRBD1 (5 bases). The V gene lost 5 bases and the J gene lost 4 bases, with 14 bases spanning the gap. Per the germline V gene, CDR1 is ENHRY and CDR2 is SYGVKD. The CDR3 length is 14 residues.

The V call is TRBV6-1, the J call TRBJ1-3; no clear D gene. Per germline, CDR1 MNHNS and CDR2 SASEGT. The germline V and J ends were trimmed by 1 base and 0 bases, with 7 bases remaining between them. The CDR3 has 15 amino acids. The CDR3: CASSEGAVSGNTIYF. CDR3 DNA sequence: TGTGCCAGCAGTGAAGGGGCAGTCTCTGGAAACACCATATATTTT.

Comments on this clone: The junction shows a germline mismatch at one end, possibly a read error. The chain recombines TRBV10-1 with TRBJ2-2; TRBD2 is a possible D gene (6 bases). This CDR3 has 16 residues. Germline values: CDR1 WNHNN, CDR2 SYGVQD (reference sequence). Written as DNA, the CDR3 is TGCGCCAGCAGTGACCCTGACGGGACCCTTCGGCGGGGAGCTGTTTTT. Amino acids: CASSDPDGTLRRGAVF.

The V gene is TRBV18, the J gene TRBJ2-7, with D unclear. The CDR3 has 16 amino acids. Trimming took 1 base from V and 2 from J, leaving 15 bases between them. The germline V gene has CDR1 KGHSH and CDR2 LQKENI. The CDR3 region is CASSPLDRSGPYEQYF. The CDR3 DNA sequence: TGTGCCAGCTCACCACTGGATCGATCAGGCCCCTACGAGCAGTACTTC.

The CDR3 loop is CASSQDSVGYTF. CDR3 nucleotides: TGTGCCAGCAGCCAAGATTCAGTTGGCTACACCTTC. The J gene is TRBJ1-2, the V gene TRBV14; D remains unclear. The V end was cut by 0 bases, the J end by 7 bases, with 6 bases between. Per germline, CDR1 SGHDN and CDR2 FVKESK. The CDR3 length is 12 residues.

This chain links TRBV27 with TRBJ1-1; TRBD1 matches at 7 bases. The length of the CDR3 is 13 residues. Losses at the gene ends were 3 bases for V and 10 bases for J; bases not matched to a gene: 8. Germline V CDR1 and CDR2: MNHEY, SMNVEV (reference sequence). The CDR3 is CASSFRDSQRAFF. The CDR3 DNA sequence: TGTGCCAGCAGTTTTAGGGACAGCCAACGAGCTTTCTTT.

This chain links TRBV2 with TRBJ2-1, with 7 nucleotides matching TRBD1. This CDR3 region has 15 residues. V was clipped by 7 bases and J by 6 bases; unmatched bases: 12. CDR1 is SNHLY, CDR2 FYNNEI, per germline. The CDR3 sequence is CASKTRTGVSNEQFF. The CDR3 DNA sequence: TGTGCCAGCAAAACGCGAACAGGGGTTTCCAATGAGCAGTTCTTC.